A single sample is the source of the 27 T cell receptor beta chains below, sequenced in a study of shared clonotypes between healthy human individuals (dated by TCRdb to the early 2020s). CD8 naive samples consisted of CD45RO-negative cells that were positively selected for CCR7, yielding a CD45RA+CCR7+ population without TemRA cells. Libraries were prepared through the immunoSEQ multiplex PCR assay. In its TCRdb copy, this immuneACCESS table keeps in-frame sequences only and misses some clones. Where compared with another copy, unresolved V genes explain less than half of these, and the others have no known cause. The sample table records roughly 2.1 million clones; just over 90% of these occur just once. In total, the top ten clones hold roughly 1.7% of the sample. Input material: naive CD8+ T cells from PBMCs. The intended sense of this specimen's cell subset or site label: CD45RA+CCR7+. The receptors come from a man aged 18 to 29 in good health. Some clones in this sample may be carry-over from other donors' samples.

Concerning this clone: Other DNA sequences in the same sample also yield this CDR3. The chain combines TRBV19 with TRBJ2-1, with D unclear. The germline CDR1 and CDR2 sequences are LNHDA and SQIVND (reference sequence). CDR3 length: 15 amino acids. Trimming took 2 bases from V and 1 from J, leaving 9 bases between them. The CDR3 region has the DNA TGTGCCAGTAGTATAACGGGTCTATCCTACAATGAGCAGTTCTTC. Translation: CASSITGLSYNEQFF.

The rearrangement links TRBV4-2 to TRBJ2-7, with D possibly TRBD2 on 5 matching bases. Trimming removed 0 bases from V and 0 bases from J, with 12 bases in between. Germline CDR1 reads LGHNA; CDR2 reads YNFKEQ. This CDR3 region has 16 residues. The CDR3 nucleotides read TGTGCCAGCAGCCAAGAGACCGAGGGTAGCTCCTACGAGCAGTACTTC. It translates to CASSQETEGSSYEQYF.

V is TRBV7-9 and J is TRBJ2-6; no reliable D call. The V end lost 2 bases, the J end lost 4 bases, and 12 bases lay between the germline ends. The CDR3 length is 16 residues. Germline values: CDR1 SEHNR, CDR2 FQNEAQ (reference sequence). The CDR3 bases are TGTGCCAGCAGCTTACGCCAAGCTATCGGGGCCAACGTCCTGACTTTC. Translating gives CASSLRQAIGANVLTF.

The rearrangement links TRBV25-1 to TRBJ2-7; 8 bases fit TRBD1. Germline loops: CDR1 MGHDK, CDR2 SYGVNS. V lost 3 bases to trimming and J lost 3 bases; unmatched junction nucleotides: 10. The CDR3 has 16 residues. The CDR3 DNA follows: TGTGCCAGCAGTGAGGTGGGACAGGTAAACTTCTACGAGCAGTACTTC. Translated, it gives CASSEVGQVNFYEQYF.

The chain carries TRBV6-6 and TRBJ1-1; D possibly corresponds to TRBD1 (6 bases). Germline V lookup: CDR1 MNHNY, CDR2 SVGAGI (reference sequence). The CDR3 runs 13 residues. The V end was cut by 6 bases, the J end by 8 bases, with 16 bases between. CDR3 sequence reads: CASSPSIQGEAFF. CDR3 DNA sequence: TGTGCCAGCAGCCCGTCGATACAGGGCGAAGCTTTCTTT.

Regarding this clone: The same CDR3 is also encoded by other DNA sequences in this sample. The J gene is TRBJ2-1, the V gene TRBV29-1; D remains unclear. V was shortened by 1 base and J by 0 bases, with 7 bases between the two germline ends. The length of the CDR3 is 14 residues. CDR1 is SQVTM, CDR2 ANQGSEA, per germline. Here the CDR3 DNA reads TGCAGCGTTGAAGCTGGAAGCTCCTACAATGAGCAGTTCTTC. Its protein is CSVEAGSSYNEQFF.

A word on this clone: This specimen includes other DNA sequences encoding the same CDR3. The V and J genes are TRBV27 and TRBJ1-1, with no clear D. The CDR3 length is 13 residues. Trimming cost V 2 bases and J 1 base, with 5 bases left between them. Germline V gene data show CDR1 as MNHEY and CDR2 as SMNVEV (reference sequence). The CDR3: CASSLGPNTEAFF. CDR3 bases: TGTGCCAGCAGTTTAGGCCCGAACACTGAAGCTTTCTTT.

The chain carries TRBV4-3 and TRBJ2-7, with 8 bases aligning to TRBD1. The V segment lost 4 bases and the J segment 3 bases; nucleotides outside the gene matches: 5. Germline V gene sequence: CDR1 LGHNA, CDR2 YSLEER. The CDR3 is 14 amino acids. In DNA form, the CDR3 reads TGCGCCAGCAGCCCCGGGACAGGCCTCTACGAGCAGTACTTC. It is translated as CASSPGTGLYEQYF.

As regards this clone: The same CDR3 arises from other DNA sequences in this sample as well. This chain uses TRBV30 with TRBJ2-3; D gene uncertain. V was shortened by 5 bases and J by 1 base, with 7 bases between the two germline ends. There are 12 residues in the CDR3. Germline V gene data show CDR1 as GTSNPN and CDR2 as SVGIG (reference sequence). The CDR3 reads CAWGWGTDTQYF. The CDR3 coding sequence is TGTGCCTGGGGGTGGGGCACAGATACGCAGTATTTT.

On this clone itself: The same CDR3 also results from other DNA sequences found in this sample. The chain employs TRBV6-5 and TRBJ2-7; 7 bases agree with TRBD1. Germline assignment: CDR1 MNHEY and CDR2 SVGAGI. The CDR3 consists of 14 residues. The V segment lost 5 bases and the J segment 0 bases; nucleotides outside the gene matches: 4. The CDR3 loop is CASSPGQDSYEQYF. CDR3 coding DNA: TGTGCCAGCAGTCCCGGACAGGACTCCTACGAGCAGTACTTC.

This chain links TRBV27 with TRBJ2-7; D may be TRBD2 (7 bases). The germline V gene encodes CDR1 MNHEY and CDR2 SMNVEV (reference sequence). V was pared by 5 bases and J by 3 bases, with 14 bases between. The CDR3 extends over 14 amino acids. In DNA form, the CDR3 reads TGTGCCAGCAGTCCTGGGGGGGCCTTCTACGAGCAGTACTTC. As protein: CASSPGGAFYEQYF.

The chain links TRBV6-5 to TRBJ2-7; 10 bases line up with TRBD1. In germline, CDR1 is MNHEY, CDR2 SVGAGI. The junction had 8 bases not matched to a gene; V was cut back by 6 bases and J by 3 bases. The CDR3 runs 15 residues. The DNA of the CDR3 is TGTGCCAGCAGGAGTCCGGGACAGGGGAACTACGAGCAGTACTTC. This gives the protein CASRSPGQGNYEQYF.

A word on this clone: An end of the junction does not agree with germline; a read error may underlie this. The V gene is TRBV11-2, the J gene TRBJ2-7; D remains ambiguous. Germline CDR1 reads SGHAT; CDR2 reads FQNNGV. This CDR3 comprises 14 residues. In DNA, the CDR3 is TGTGCTAGCATAGGGCAGGCCGGGTCCTACGAGCAGTACTTC. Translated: CASIGQAGSYEQYF.

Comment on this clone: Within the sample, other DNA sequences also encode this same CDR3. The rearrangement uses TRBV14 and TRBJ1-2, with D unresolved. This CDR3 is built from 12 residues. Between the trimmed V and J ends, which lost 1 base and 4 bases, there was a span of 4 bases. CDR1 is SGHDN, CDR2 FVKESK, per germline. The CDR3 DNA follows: TGTGCCAGCAGCCAAGGTACCTATGGCTACACCTTC. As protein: CASSQGTYGYTF.

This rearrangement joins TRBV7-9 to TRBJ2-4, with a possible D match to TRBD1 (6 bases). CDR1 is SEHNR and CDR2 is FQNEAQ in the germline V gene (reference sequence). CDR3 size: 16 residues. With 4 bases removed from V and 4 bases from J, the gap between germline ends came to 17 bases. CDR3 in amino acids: CASSSANRDGKNIQYF. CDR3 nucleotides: TGTGCCAGCAGCTCAGCAAACAGGGACGGTAAAAACATTCAGTACTTC.

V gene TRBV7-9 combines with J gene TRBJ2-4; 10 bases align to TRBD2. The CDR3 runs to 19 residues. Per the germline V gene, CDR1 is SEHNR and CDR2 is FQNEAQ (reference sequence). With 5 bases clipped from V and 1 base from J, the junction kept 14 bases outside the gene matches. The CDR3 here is CASSPPRAGGPPAKNIQYF. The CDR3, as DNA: TGTGCCAGCAGCCCCCCGCGAGCGGGAGGGCCCCCGGCCAAAAACATTCAGTACTTC.

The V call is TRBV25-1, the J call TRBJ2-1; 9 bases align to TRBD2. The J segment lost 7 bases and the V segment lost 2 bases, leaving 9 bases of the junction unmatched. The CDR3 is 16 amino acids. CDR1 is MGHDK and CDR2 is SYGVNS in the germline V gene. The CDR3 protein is CASSEVQREASNEQFF. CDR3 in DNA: TGTGCCAGCAGTGAAGTGCAGCGGGAGGCCTCTAATGAGCAGTTCTTC.

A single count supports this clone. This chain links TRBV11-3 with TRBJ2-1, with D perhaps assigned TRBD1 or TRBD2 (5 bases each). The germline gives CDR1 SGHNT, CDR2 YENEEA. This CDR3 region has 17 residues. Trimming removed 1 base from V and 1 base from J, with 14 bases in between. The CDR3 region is CASSLVYGTESYNEQFF. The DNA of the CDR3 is TGTGCCAGCAGCTTAGTATATGGGACCGAGTCCTACAATGAGCAGTTCTTC.

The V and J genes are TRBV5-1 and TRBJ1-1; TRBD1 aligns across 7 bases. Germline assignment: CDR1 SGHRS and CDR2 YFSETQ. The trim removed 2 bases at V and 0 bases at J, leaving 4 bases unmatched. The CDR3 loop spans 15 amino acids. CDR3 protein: CASSFTGTVNTEAFF. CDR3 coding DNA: TGCGCCAGCAGCTTCACCGGGACAGTGAACACTGAAGCTTTCTTT.

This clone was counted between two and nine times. CDR3 sequence reads: CATSRDLRDVAFF. The CDR3, as DNA: TGTGCCACCAGCAGAGATTTGAGGGATGTAGCTTTCTTT. The gene calls are TRBV15 and TRBJ1-1, with D hard to call. The CDR3 is 13 amino acids. Germline V gives CDR1 LNHNV, CDR2 YYDKDF (reference sequence). Trimming removed 0 bases from V and 10 bases from J, with 12 bases in between.

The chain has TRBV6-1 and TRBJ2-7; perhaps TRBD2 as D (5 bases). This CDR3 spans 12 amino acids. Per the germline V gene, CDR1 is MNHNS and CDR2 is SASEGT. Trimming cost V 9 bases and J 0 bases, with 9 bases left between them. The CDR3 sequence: CASVASSYEQYF. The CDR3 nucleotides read TGTGCCAGTGTAGCGAGCTCCTACGAGCAGTACTTC.

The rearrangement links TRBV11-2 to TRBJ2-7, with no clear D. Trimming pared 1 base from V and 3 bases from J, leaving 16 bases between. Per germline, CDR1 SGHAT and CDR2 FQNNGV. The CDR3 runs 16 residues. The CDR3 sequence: CASSLGPAPQDYEQYF. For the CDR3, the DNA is TGTGCCAGCAGCTTAGGACCCGCCCCGCAGGACTACGAGCAGTACTTC.

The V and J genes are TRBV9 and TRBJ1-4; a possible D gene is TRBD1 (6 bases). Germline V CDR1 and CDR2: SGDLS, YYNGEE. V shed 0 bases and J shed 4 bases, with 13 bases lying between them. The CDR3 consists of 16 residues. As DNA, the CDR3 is TGTGCCAGCAGCGTAGATAGTGGGGGGCTTAATGAAAAACTGTTTTTT. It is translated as CASSVDSGGLNEKLFF.

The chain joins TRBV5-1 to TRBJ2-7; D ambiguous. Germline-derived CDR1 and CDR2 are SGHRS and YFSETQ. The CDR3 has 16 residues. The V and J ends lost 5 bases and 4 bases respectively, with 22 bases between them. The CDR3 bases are TGCGCCAGCAGTATTTCCCTGGACCTGGGCCTTTACGAGCAGTACTTC. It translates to CASSISLDLGLYEQYF.

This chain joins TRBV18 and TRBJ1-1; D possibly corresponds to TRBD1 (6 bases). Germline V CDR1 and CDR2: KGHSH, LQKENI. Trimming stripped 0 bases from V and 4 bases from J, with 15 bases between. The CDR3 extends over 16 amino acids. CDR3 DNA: TGTGCCAGCTCACCACCGGGACATGGTGGAGGCACTGAAGCTTTCTTT. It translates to CASSPPGHGGGTEAFF.

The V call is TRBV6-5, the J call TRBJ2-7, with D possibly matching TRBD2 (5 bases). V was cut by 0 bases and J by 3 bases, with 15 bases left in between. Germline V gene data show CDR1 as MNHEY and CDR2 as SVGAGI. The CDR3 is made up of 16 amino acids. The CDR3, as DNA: TGTGCCAGCAGTTACTCGAAACCTCGTGGGAGCTACGAGCAGTACTTC. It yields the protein CASSYSKPRGSYEQYF.

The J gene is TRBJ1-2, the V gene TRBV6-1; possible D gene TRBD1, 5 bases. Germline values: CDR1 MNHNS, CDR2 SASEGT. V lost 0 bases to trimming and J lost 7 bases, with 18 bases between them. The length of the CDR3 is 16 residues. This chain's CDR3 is CASSEAWGGSLGGYTF. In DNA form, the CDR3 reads TGTGCCAGCAGTGAAGCGTGGGGCGGATCCCTTGGTGGCTACACCTTC.